Listed below are T cell receptor beta chains from one sample, sequenced in a study of PD-L1 blockade in urothelial cancer. Here immunoSEQ multiplex PCR was the method, and the copy in TCRdb shows in-frame clones only, minus some. The sample lists 85,000 to 100,000 clones, roughly 91% occurring once. Sample: PBMCs, taken around atezolizumab (anti-PD-L1) treatment. Receptor source: a man aged 55 to 70 with urothelial cancer. Both conserved end residues are part of each CDR3. Each record gives: V gene, D gene, clone size, J gene, CDR3 DNA, CDR3 protein. D genes are given only for firm matches. Size is omitted from some rows. Given values are once, few, many or a class for expanded clones.

V gene: TRBV6-6; D gene: TRBD1; clone size: once; J gene: TRBJ2-5; CDR3 DNA: TGTGCCAGCAGTTACTCGACAGGGGAAGAGACCCAGTACTTC; CDR3 protein: CASSYSTGEETQYF
V gene: TRBV6-4; D gene: TRBD2; clone size: -; J gene: TRBJ2-1; CDR3 DNA: TGTGCCAGCAGTGACATAGCGGGTAACCATGAGCAGTTCTTC; CDR3 protein: CASSDIAGNHEQFF
V gene: TRBV5-1; D gene: -; clone size: few; J gene: TRBJ2-3; CDR3 DNA: TGCGCCAGCAGCTTGATGGGCAGTACCAGCACAGATACGCAGTATTTT; CDR3 protein: CASSLMGSTSTDTQYF
V gene: TRBV5-1; D gene: TRBD2; clone size: -; J gene: TRBJ2-1; CDR3 DNA: TGCGCCAGCAGCTTTACTAGCGGGGGGGATGAGCAGTTCTTC; CDR3 protein: CASSFTSGGDEQFF
V gene: TRBV27; D gene: TRBD1; clone size: -; J gene: TRBJ1-2; CDR3 DNA: TGTGCCAGCAGTGCTCGGACAGGGGAAGGATATGGCTACACCTTC; CDR3 protein: CASSARTGEGYGYTF
V gene: TRBV6-1; D gene: TRBD1; clone size: -; J gene: TRBJ1-1; CDR3 DNA: TGTGCCAGCAGCAATGACAGGGCGGGTGAAGCTTTCTTT; CDR3 protein: CASSNDRAGEAFF
V gene: TRBV4-1; D gene: TRBD2; clone size: -; J gene: TRBJ2-3; CDR3 DNA: TGCGCCAGCAGCCAAGAAAAAGCGGGGGGCACAGATACGCAGTATTTT; CDR3 protein: CASSQEKAGGTDTQYF
V gene: TRBV4-1; D gene: -; clone size: once; J gene: TRBJ1-5; CDR3 DNA: TGCGCCAGCAGCCACGGTCACGGACCCCCGGGACAGCCCCAGCATTTT; CDR3 protein: CASSHGHGPPGQPQHF
V gene: TRBV12-5; D gene: TRBD1; clone size: -; J gene: TRBJ2-3; CDR3 DNA: TGTGCTAGTGGCCCTGGACAGGGAAGAACAGATACGCAGTATTTT; CDR3 protein: CASGPGQGRTDTQYF
V gene: TRBV5-6; D gene: -; clone size: -; J gene: TRBJ1-5; CDR3 DNA: TGTGCCAGCAGCTTGGGTCCGGCCGGGAATCAGCCCCAGCATTTT; CDR3 protein: CASSLGPAGNQPQHF
V gene: TRBV6-6; D gene: -; clone size: -; J gene: TRBJ2-5; CDR3 DNA: TGTGCCAGCAGTTACGCTGGCCCTGGGACCCAGTACTTC; CDR3 protein: CASSYAGPGTQYF
V gene: TRBV7-9; D gene: -; clone size: -; J gene: TRBJ2-1; CDR3 DNA: TGTGCCGGCCGGGCGGGGAGCTCCTACAATGAGCAGTTCTTC; CDR3 protein: CAGRAGSSYNEQFF
V gene: TRBV5-1; D gene: TRBD1; clone size: -; J gene: TRBJ1-5; CDR3 DNA: TGCGCCAGCAGCTTTCAGGGGGCGAATGATCAACCCCAGCATTTT; CDR3 protein: CASSFQGANDQPQHF
V gene: TRBV4-2; D gene: TRBD1; clone size: medium-sized; J gene: TRBJ2-2; CDR3 DNA: TGTGCCAGCAGCCACCCGACAGGGATGGACACCGGGGAGCTGTTTTTT; CDR3 protein: CASSHPTGMDTGELFF
V gene: TRBV27; D gene: -; clone size: -; J gene: TRBJ1-2; CDR3 DNA: TGTGCCAGCAGTTCGGCGGGTGCTGGTGACTATGGCTACACCTTC; CDR3 protein: CASSSAGAGDYGYTF
V gene: TRBV18; D gene: TRBD1; clone size: -; J gene: TRBJ1-2; CDR3 DNA: TGTGCCAGCTCACCGGACAGGGTAAACGCGGTCTACACCTTC; CDR3 protein: CASSPDRVNAVYTF
V gene: TRBV5-5; D gene: -; clone size: -; J gene: TRBJ1-5; CDR3 DNA: TGTGCCAGCAGCTTCACCACGGGTAGCAATCAGCCCCAGCATTTT; CDR3 protein: CASSFTTGSNQPQHF
V gene: TRBV28; D gene: -; clone size: -; J gene: TRBJ1-5; CDR3 DNA: TGTGCCAGCAGTTCTCCGGATCAGCCCCAGCATTTT; CDR3 protein: CASSSPDQPQHF
V gene: TRBV19; D gene: TRBD1; clone size: -; J gene: TRBJ1-1; CDR3 DNA: TGTGCCAGTTTGACAGGGGGCACTGAAGCTTTCTTT; CDR3 protein: CASLTGGTEAFF
V gene: TRBV7-8; D gene: TRBD1; clone size: -; J gene: TRBJ1-3; CDR3 DNA: TGTGCCAGCAGCTTAGGGGCGGTCAGGGGGGCTGGAAACACCATATATTTT; CDR3 protein: CASSLGAVRGAGNTIYF
V gene: TRBV5-4; D gene: -; clone size: -; J gene: TRBJ2-7; CDR3 DNA: TGTGCCAGCAGCTTGGATCGATCACTAATCTACGAGCAGTACTTC; CDR3 protein: CASSLDRSLIYEQYF
V gene: TRBV11-2; D gene: -; clone size: -; J gene: TRBJ2-5; CDR3 DNA: TGTGCCAGCAGCTCTACAGGGTGGGAGACCCAGTACTTC; CDR3 protein: CASSSTGWETQYF
V gene: TRBV7-2; D gene: -; clone size: -; J gene: TRBJ1-1; CDR3 DNA: TGTGCCAGCAGCTTTCTGTCAGGGGTTATTGAAGCTTTCTTT; CDR3 protein: CASSFLSGVIEAFF
V gene: TRBV28; D gene: TRBD2; clone size: -; J gene: TRBJ2-1; CDR3 DNA: TGTGCCAGCAGTTTTAGCGGGATTTCCGGGTATGAGCAGTTCTTC; CDR3 protein: CASSFSGISGYEQFF
V gene: TRBV6-1; D gene: -; clone size: -; J gene: TRBJ2-7; CDR3 DNA: TGTGCCAGCACGCTAGCAGACTCCTACGAGCAGTACTTC; CDR3 protein: CASTLADSYEQYF
V gene: TRBV6-4; D gene: -; clone size: -; J gene: TRBJ2-5; CDR3 DNA: TGTGCCAGCAGTGAACAGGCCCAAGAGACCCAGTACTTC; CDR3 protein: CASSEQAQETQYF
V gene: TRBV23-1; D gene: TRBD1; clone size: -; J gene: TRBJ1-3; CDR3 DNA: TGCGCCAGGGACTGGACAGGGTTAACCTCTGGAAACACCATATATTTT; CDR3 protein: CARDWTGLTSGNTIYF
V gene: TRBV4-1; D gene: -; clone size: -; J gene: TRBJ1-2; CDR3 DNA: TGCGCCAGCAGCCAAGAAGTACCAGGTAGTGGCTACACCTTC; CDR3 protein: CASSQEVPGSGYTF
V gene: TRBV7-8; D gene: -; clone size: -; J gene: TRBJ1-5; CDR3 DNA: TGTGCCAGCAGCTTAGAGCTGATTAGCAATCAGCCCCAGCATTTT; CDR3 protein: CASSLELISNQPQHF
V gene: TRBV28; D gene: -; clone size: -; J gene: TRBJ1-6; CDR3 DNA: TGTGCCAGCAGTCCCATCGGACCGTTCGGGGCCCTCCACTTT; CDR3 protein: CASSPIGPFGALHF
V gene: TRBV5-6; D gene: -; clone size: -; J gene: TRBJ1-3; CDR3 DNA: TGTGCCAGCAGCTTCTTTACAGCAGGAAACACCATATATTTT; CDR3 protein: CASSFFTAGNTIYF
V gene: TRBV4-3; D gene: -; clone size: -; J gene: TRBJ1-2; CDR3 DNA: TGCGCCAGCAGCCAAGAATACTCCAGTTTTGTTGGTCTGGCAACAGTTTGGTATGGCTACACCTTC; CDR3 protein: CASSQEYSSFVGLATVWYGYTF
V gene: TRBV6-6; D gene: -; clone size: -; J gene: TRBJ2-2; CDR3 DNA: TGTGCCAGCAGTTCGACAGGAAACACCGGGGAGCTGTTTTTT; CDR3 protein: CASSSTGNTGELFF
V gene: TRBV19; D gene: TRBD1; clone size: -; J gene: TRBJ1-5; CDR3 DNA: TGTGCCAGTAGTACGACAGGGAGGAATCAGCCCCAGCATTTT; CDR3 protein: CASSTTGRNQPQHF
V gene: TRBV19; D gene: -; clone size: -; J gene: TRBJ2-2; CDR3 DNA: TGTGCCTCCAGGGGCCCCCATCCTACCGGGGAGCTGTTTTTT; CDR3 protein: CASRGPHPTGELFF
V gene: TRBV6-4; D gene: -; clone size: -; J gene: TRBJ1-1; CDR3 DNA: TGTGCCAGCAGCCTAGTCCCAGGGCAGAACACTGAAGCTTTCTTT; CDR3 protein: CASSLVPGQNTEAFF
V gene: TRBV27; D gene: TRBD1; clone size: many; J gene: TRBJ1-5; CDR3 DNA: TGTGCCAGCAGTCCAAGACAGGGGATACAGCCCCAGCATTTT; CDR3 protein: CASSPRQGIQPQHF
V gene: TRBV2; D gene: TRBD1; clone size: -; J gene: TRBJ2-1; CDR3 DNA: TGTGCCAGCAGCGCGGGACAGGGAGGCTCCTACAATGAGCAGTTCTTC; CDR3 protein: CASSAGQGGSYNEQFF
V gene: TRBV5-1; D gene: TRBD2; clone size: -; J gene: TRBJ2-5; CDR3 DNA: TGCGCCAGCAGTTTAGCGGGGGACGGGGAGACCCAGTACTTC; CDR3 protein: CASSLAGDGETQYF
V gene: TRBV7-2; D gene: -; clone size: -; J gene: TRBJ1-6; CDR3 DNA: TGTGCCAGCAGCTTGAGAAGGACGGAGGCCCTCCACTTT; CDR3 protein: CASSLRRTEALHF
V gene: TRBV11-3; D gene: -; clone size: once; J gene: TRBJ2-1; CDR3 DNA: TGTGCCAGCAGCTTAGGGTACAGGGAGTGGGATGAGCAGTTCTTC; CDR3 protein: CASSLGYREWDEQFF
V gene: TRBV6-5; D gene: TRBD1; clone size: once; J gene: TRBJ1-1; CDR3 DNA: TGTGCCAGCCTACTAGCAAGGGGGCCTCTCACTGAAGCTTTCTTT; CDR3 protein: CASLLARGPLTEAFF
V gene: TRBV5-1; D gene: -; clone size: once; J gene: TRBJ2-3; CDR3 DNA: TGCGCCAGCAGCCCGGACCACCAGCGGAGATACACAGATACGCAGTATTTT; CDR3 protein: CASSPDHQRRYTDTQYF
V gene: TRBV6-5; D gene: TRBD2; clone size: -; J gene: TRBJ2-7; CDR3 DNA: TGTGCCAGCAGGAGGGCGGGAGGTCTGGAAGAGCAGTACTTC; CDR3 protein: CASRRAGGLEEQYF
V gene: TRBV27; D gene: TRBD1; clone size: -; J gene: TRBJ2-1; CDR3 DNA: TGTGCCAGCAGTTGGCAGGGGGACGGGTACAATGAGCAGTTCTTC; CDR3 protein: CASSWQGDGYNEQFF
V gene: TRBV19; D gene: -; clone size: -; J gene: TRBJ1-5; CDR3 DNA: TGTGCCAGTAGCAGCATTGGGGGGGGAAGTCAGCCCCAGCATTTT; CDR3 protein: CASSSIGGGSQPQHF
V gene: TRBV7-9; D gene: TRBD2; clone size: -; J gene: TRBJ2-7; CDR3 DNA: TGTGCCAGCGAAAGGGAGGGTGTGACCTACGAGCAGTACTTC; CDR3 protein: CASEREGVTYEQYF
V gene: TRBV5-4; D gene: TRBD2; clone size: -; J gene: TRBJ2-7; CDR3 DNA: TGTGCCAGCAGCTTGGAACTAGCGGGGGCAGCTTACGAGCAGTACTTC; CDR3 protein: CASSLELAGAAYEQYF
V gene: TRBV10-3; D gene: TRBD2; clone size: -; J gene: TRBJ2-4; CDR3 DNA: TGTGCCATCAGTGAGTCACGGGAGGGTAACATTCAGTACTTC; CDR3 protein: CAISESREGNIQYF
V gene: TRBV27; D gene: -; clone size: few; J gene: TRBJ2-7; CDR3 DNA: TGTGCCAGCAGTCCCGGACTCTCCTACGAGCAGTACTTC; CDR3 protein: CASSPGLSYEQYF
V gene: TRBV9; D gene: -; clone size: -; J gene: TRBJ2-3; CDR3 DNA: TGTGCCAGCAACGCGGGGGCGGCGGGGGCAGATACGCAGTATTTT; CDR3 protein: CASNAGAAGADTQYF
V gene: TRBV5-6; D gene: -; clone size: many; J gene: TRBJ1-1; CDR3 DNA: TGTGCCAGCAGCTTGTTTAGTGAAGCTTTCTTT; CDR3 protein: CASSLFSEAFF
V gene: TRBV19; D gene: -; clone size: -; J gene: TRBJ2-7; CDR3 DNA: TGTGCCAGTAAAGAACAGGGGAGGTACGAGCAGTACTTC; CDR3 protein: CASKEQGRYEQYF
V gene: TRBV11-3; D gene: -; clone size: -; J gene: TRBJ2-3; CDR3 DNA: TGTGCCAGCAGCCCCCCGAGCACAGATACGCAGTATTTT; CDR3 protein: CASSPPSTDTQYF
V gene: TRBV19; D gene: -; clone size: -; J gene: TRBJ2-7; CDR3 DNA: TGTGCCAGTAGCCCCTCAGGGGGGAGCTACGAGCAGTACTTC; CDR3 protein: CASSPSGGSYEQYF